This TCR beta chain was captured in a study of blood T cell repertoires in COVID-19. Study as a whole: The cDNA or gDNA used as material had been derived from T cells, B-cell-depleted T cells, or PBMCs.

Per the original methods: Reference gene primer amplification yielded estimated nucleated cell counts. Some clones are missing from TCRdb's copy, which holds only in-frame ones; the method was immunoSEQ multiplex PCR. V and J calls and clone size come straight from that table; D and trimming were deduced from the DNA. The sample shows 140,000 to 150,000 clones, approximately 80% of them seen only once. For recovered donors of Cohort 3, there were two negative PCRs, clearance, or symptom resolution. There are 16 residues in the CDR3. V lost 5 bases to trimming and J lost 0 bases, with 16 bases between them. Looked up from germline, CDR1 is MGHRA and CDR2 is YSYEKL.

The sequence was collected from a woman aged 35 to 49 who had recovered from COVID-19. The chain couples TRBV4-1 to TRBJ1-2; D uncertain. Sequenced material: PBMCs or T cells enriched from blood (not recorded which). CDR3 sequence (DNA): TGCGCCAGCAGCGGGCCGACATATCCCACTAACTATGGCTACACCTTC. This encodes CASSGPTYPTNYGYTF.